The rows below give T cell receptor beta chains drawn from one sample of a study of blood T cell repertoires in COVID-19. TCRdb's table, derived via immunoSEQ multiplex PCR, lists solely in-frame clones and lacks some. The profile shows roughly 290,000 clones, around nine tenths of them singletons. Sequenced sample: peripheral blood. The receptors stem from a young man with acute or convalescent COVID-19. The CDR3 runs from the conserved cysteine through the conserved F or W. D genes are given only for firm matches. Only some rows state a clone size, as once, few, many or a class for expanded clones.

.	TRBV28	TRBJ2-4	.	TGTGCCAGCAGTTTAGACAGGTCTGGCATTCAGTACTTC	CASSLDRSGIQYF
.	TRBV6-5	TRBJ1-5	TRBD1	TGTGCCAGCAGCCCAACCGGGACAGGGGGTCAGCCCCAGCATTTT	CASSPTGTGGQPQHF
.	TRBV7-8	TRBJ1-4	TRBD1	TGTGCCAGCAGCTCAACCCGACAGGGAGGCGAAAAACTGTTTTTT	CASSSTRQGGEKLFF
.	TRBV19	TRBJ1-2	.	TGTGCCAGTAGTTGGAGATCCGAGAACTATGGCTACACCTTC	CASSWRSENYGYTF
.	TRBV27	TRBJ1-5	.	TGTGCCAGCAGTTTATGGGGGGAGGGCAATCAGCCCCAGCATTTT	CASSLWGEGNQPQHF
few	TRBV28	TRBJ1-2	.	TGTGCCAGCAGTCTCCCCAGCGGGGGGTCCTATGGCTACACCTTC	CASSLPSGGSYGYTF
.	TRBV6-2/TRBV6-3	TRBJ1-3	TRBD1	TGTGCCAGCAGTTACGGCGGGACAGGGGCGGCGGGAAACACCATATATTTT	CASSYGGTGAAGNTIYF
.	TRBV29-1	TRBJ2-7	TRBD1	TGCAGCGTTGGACAGGGCGTGTACGAGCAGTACTTC	CSVGQGVYEQYF
.	TRBV18	TRBJ2-7	TRBD2	TGTGCCAGCTCACCACTGATAGGGACTAGCGGGACCCAGCAGTACTTC	CASSPLIGTSGTQQYF
.	TRBV6-6	TRBJ1-6	.	TGTGCCAGCAGTTACTCGCCAGGGGAGCGGAATTCACCCCTCCACTTT	CASSYSPGERNSPLHF
.	TRBV30	TRBJ2-3	TRBD2	TGTGCCTGGACGGGGGGAAACACAGATACGCAGTATTTT	CAWTGGNTDTQYF
.	TRBV2	TRBJ2-1	TRBD2	TGTGCCAGCAGTGAAGGGACTAGCGGGAGGCAGGGTGAGCAGTTCTTC	CASSEGTSGRQGEQFF
.	TRBV9	TRBJ1-2	TRBD1	TGTGCCAGCAGCGTAGCGAACAGGGGAATTTCCGGCTACACCTTC	CASSVANRGISGYTF
.	TRBV5-6	TRBJ2-1	TRBD2	TGTGCCAGCAGCATTGGACTAGCGGGGGGTCCGTACAATGAGCAGTTCTTC	CASSIGLAGGPYNEQFF
.	TRBV24-1	TRBJ1-2	TRBD1	TGTGCCACCAGTGACCCGGGACAGGGGGCAAGCGGCTACACCTTC	CATSDPGQGASGYTF
.	TRBV21-1	TRBJ2-1	.	TGTGCCAGCAGCAAAGGTCCACATTTCCTCTCCTACAATGAGCAGTTCTTC	CASSKGPHFLSYNEQFF
once	TRBV28	TRBJ2-1	.	TGTGCCAGCAGTTCAACTCCTGACAAGGGGATACAAATTTACAATGAGCAGTTCTTC	CASSSTPDKGIQIYNEQFF
.	TRBV5-1	TRBJ2-1	TRBD2	TGCGCCAGCAGCCTGGTTAGCGGGAGTACCCACAATGAGCAGTTCTTC	CASSLVSGSTHNEQFF
.	TRBV30	TRBJ1-2	TRBD1	TGTGCCTGGAGGGCCCGGACAGGGGAATTTAACTATGGCTACACCTTC	CAWRARTGEFNYGYTF
.	TRBV4-2	TRBJ2-3	TRBD2	TGTGCCAGCAGCCAAGGTCTCGCTAGCGGGGATTCGCAGTATTTT	CASSQGLASGDSQYF
.	TRBV12-3/TRBV12-4	TRBJ1-2	TRBD1	TGTGCCAGCAGTTTGGGACAGGGTAGAAGCTACACCTTC	CASSLGQGRSYTF
.	TRBV6-5	TRBJ2-5	.	TGTGCCAGCAGTTACTCGGGGGGGCTACAAGAGACCCAGTACTTC	CASSYSGGLQETQYF
.	TRBV30	TRBJ1-2	TRBD1	TGTGCCTGGAGGGGGGGACAGGGAAGAACGAGGTATGGCTACACCTTC	CAWRGGQGRTRYGYTF
.	TRBV28	TRBJ1-6	.	TGTGCCAGCAGTTTCTATCGCTCCTATAATTCACCCCTCCACTTT	CASSFYRSYNSPLHF
.	TRBV7-9	TRBJ2-3	.	TGTGCCAGCAGTATAAGGCAGGAGGGATACACAGATACGCAGTATTTT	CASSIRQEGYTDTQYF
.	TRBV28	TRBJ1-2	TRBD1	TGTGCCAGCAGTTTAGTACAGGGGGATTATGGCTACACCTTC	CASSLVQGDYGYTF
once	TRBV7-9	TRBJ1-5	.	TGTGCCAGCAGCTTAGGGGGCGAAGGGGGCAATCAGCCCCAGCATTTT	CASSLGGEGGNQPQHF
once	TRBV24-1	TRBJ2-1	TRBD1	TGTGCCACCGGAACAGGGGTCAAGGGGGCCAATGAGCAGTTCTTC	CATGTGVKGANEQFF
.	TRBV28	TRBJ1-5	.	TGTGCCAGTGAGGACTTTTCTCAGCCCCAGCATTTT	CASEDFSQPQHF
.	TRBV19	TRBJ1-1	TRBD1	TGTGCCAGTAGTCCTCAGGGGGATTCGAACACTGAAGCTTTCTTT	CASSPQGDSNTEAFF
.	TRBV27	TRBJ2-2	.	TGTGCCAGCAGTTTATCCCCGGTGTCCGCCGGGGAGCTGTTTTTT	CASSLSPVSAGELFF
.	TRBV19	TRBJ1-1	TRBD1	TGTGCCAGTAGTATAGCAGGGACAGGTAACACTGAAGCTTTCTTT	CASSIAGTGNTEAFF
.	TRBV9	TRBJ2-1	.	TGTGCCAGCACCTCTGCGGCCTCCTACAATGAGCAGTTCTTC	CASTSAASYNEQFF
.	TRBV11-3	TRBJ2-3	TRBD2	TGTGCCAGCAGCTTAGTTGCGGGAGGGAGCACAGATACGCAGTATTTT	CASSLVAGGSTDTQYF